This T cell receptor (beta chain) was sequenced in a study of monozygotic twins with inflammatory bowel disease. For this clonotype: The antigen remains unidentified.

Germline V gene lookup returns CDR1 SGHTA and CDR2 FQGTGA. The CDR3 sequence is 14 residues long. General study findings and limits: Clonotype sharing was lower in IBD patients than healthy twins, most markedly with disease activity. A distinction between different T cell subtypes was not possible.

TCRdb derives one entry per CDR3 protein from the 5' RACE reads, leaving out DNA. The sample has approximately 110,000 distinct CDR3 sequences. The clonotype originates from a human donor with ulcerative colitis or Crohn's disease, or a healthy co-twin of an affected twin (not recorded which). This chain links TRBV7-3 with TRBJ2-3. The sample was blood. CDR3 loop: CASSLGTTSDTQYF.